This TCR beta chain originates from a study of blood T cell repertoires in COVID-19. Overall study context: Donors in the United States, Italy and Spain gave samples during acute or convalescent COVID-19. In each case, the material was cDNA or gDNA derived from T cells, B-cell-depleted T cells, or PBMCs.

Per the study methods: Scientists estimated how many nucleated cells there were by amplifying reference gene primers. Profiling relied on immunoSEQ multiplex PCR, and the TCRdb table lists in-frame clones only, not all of them. V and J calls and clone size are those listed in that table; D and trimming were worked out from the DNA. This sample has 120,000 to 150,000 clones, with almost 90% found just once. From germline, CDR1 is SQVTM and CDR2 ANQGSEA. Trimming shortened V by 5 bases and J by 4 bases, and 11 bases separated the two germline ends. The CDR3 consists of 12 residues. The sequenced sample consisted of peripheral blood. The rearrangement uses TRBV29-1 and TRBJ1-1, with D hard to call. The TCR comes from a man aged 50-60 years with active or convalescent COVID-19. The CDR3 DNA is TGCAGCGTTAGACGGAGAATCACTGAAGCTTTCTTT. Protein sequence: CSVRRRITEAFF.